The 24 T cell receptor beta chains below come from one sample, sequenced in a study of blood T cells in healthy people across ages. It was with a sample-barcoded 5' primer and a J-beta primer mix that a second PCR of roughly 7 to 12 cycles was run. TCRdb used MiXCR to reprocess the 5' RACE reads, holding one entry per CDR3 protein. The sample contains about 690,000 distinct CDR3 sequences, around 41% of which appear only once. The material sequenced was blood. These receptors all stem from a man at least 80 years old in good health.

The gene calls are TRBV9 and TRBJ2-3; 9 bases agree with TRBD2. The CDR3 consists of 16 residues. Germline loops: CDR1 SGDLS, CDR2 YYNGEE. V dropped 2 bases and J dropped 3; count of bases not matched to a gene: 7. The CDR3 DNA is TGTGCCAGCAGCGTCCCTAGCGGGGTGGGGACAGATACGCAGTATTTT. Protein sequence: CASSVPSGVGTDTQYF.

The V call is TRBV9, the J call TRBJ2-5; the D call may be TRBD1 or TRBD2 (6 bases each). V lost 4 bases and J 4 bases, leaving 14 bases between the germline ends. Germline CDR1 SGDLS, CDR2 YYNGEE. The CDR3 is 14 residues long. The CDR3, as DNA: TGTGCCAGCAGCTCCCGGTGGGGGGCAGAGACCCAGTACTTC. Its protein product is CASSSRWGAETQYF.

The sample holds many counts of this clonotype. J is TRBJ2-7 and V is TRBV7-9, with TRBD1 identical over 9 bases. Trimming removed 5 bases from V and 4 bases from J; junction bases left unmatched: 15. This CDR3 is 17 amino acids long. Germline V gene lookup returns CDR1 SEHNR and CDR2 FQNEAQ (reference sequence). The CDR3 loop is CASSPPGQGLFGYEQYF. In DNA form, the CDR3 reads TGTGCCAGCAGCCCCCCGGGACAGGGTCTCTTTGGTTACGAGCAGTACTTC.

The chain employs TRBV3-1 and TRBJ2-1; D call uncertain. The germline V and J ends were trimmed by 0 bases and 2 bases, with 5 bases remaining between them. This CDR3 has 14 residues. In germline, CDR1 is LGHDT, CDR2 YNNKEL (reference sequence). CDR3 amino acids: CASSQDKTYNEQFF. The CDR3 coding sequence is TGTGCCAGCAGCCAAGATAAGACCTACAATGAGCAGTTCTTC.

The chain combines TRBV10-3 with TRBJ2-3; TRBD2 agrees at 12 bases. Trimming took 5 bases from V and 5 from J; bases not matched to a gene: 8. Germline CDR1 is ENHRY and CDR2 is SYGVKD. The CDR3 spans 16 residues. The CDR3: CAISPGLAGGVDTQYF. The CDR3, as DNA: TGTGCCATCAGTCCTGGGCTAGCGGGGGGGGTAGATACGCAGTATTTT.

The chain uses TRBV27 and TRBJ2-5; 7 positions match TRBD1. The ends lost 5 bases at V and 5 bases at J; junction bases unmatched: 14. Germline values: CDR1 MNHEY, CDR2 SMNVEV (reference sequence). The CDR3 length is 16 residues. CDR3 sequence (DNA): TGTGCCAGCAGTCCGCGGCTACAGGGGCGGTGGGAGACCCAGTACTTC. Protein sequence: CASSPRLQGRWETQYF.

CDR3 sequence reads: CAFLRDRAYEQYF. In DNA, the CDR3 is TGTGCCTTCCTCAGGGACAGGGCTTACGAGCAGTACTTC. The V call is TRBV30, the J call TRBJ2-5; TRBD1 matches 9 bases. The tail of the sequence fits TRBJ2-7 better, so the J call may be wrong. This CDR3 has 13 residues. CDR1 is GTSNPN and CDR2 is SVGIG in the germline V gene (reference sequence).

The V and J genes are TRBV29-1 and TRBJ2-5; D is unresolved. V was cut by 8 bases and J by 2 bases, with 12 bases left in between. The CDR3 length is 12 residues. The V gene's germline CDR1 is SQVTM and CDR2 ANQGSEA. The CDR3 region is CSSGSWQETQYF. The CDR3 nucleotides are TGCAGCTCAGGAAGTTGGCAAGAGACCCAGTACTTC.

This clonotype has a handful of counts. This chain uses TRBV13 with TRBJ2-7; D remains ambiguous. The V gene lost 6 bases and the J gene lost 2 bases, with 14 bases spanning the gap. CDR1 and CDR2 (germline): PRHDT, FYEKMQ (reference sequence). This CDR3 comprises 14 residues. The CDR3: CASSVSNGAYEQYF. CDR3 nucleotides: TGTGCCAGCAGTGTTTCTAATGGAGCCTACGAGCAGTACTTC. Based on the CDR3 plus reference TRBV13 and TRBJ2-7, the full variable domain is AAGVIQSPRHLIKEKRETATLKCYPIPRHDTVYWYQQGPGQDPQFLISFYEKMQSDKGSIPDRFSAQQFSDYHSELNMSSLELGDSALYFCASSVSNGAYEQYFGPGTRLTVT.

This chain links TRBV5-1 with TRBJ2-1; TRBD1 matches at 8 bases. After removal of 0 bases from V and 8 bases from J, the junction contained 7 bases not matched to a gene. From germline, CDR1 is SGHRS and CDR2 YFSETQ. The CDR3 length is 15 residues. The CDR3 DNA sequence: TGCGCCAGCAGCTTGGGGACAGGGAGTCGGGATGAGCAGTTCTTC. Its protein product is CASSLGTGSRDEQFF. The full variable domain, completed using reference TRBV5-1 and TRBJ2-1, is KAGVTQTPRYLIKTRGQQVTLSCSPISGHRSVSWYQQTPGQGLQFLFEYFSETQRNKGNFPGRFSGRQFSNSRSEMNVSTLELGDSALYLCASSLGTGSRDEQFFGPGTRLTVL.

The sample holds many counts of this clonotype. V and J are TRBV10-3 and TRBJ2-7, with D uncertain. This CDR3 is 12 amino acids long. V was pared by 2 bases and J by 3 bases, with 5 bases between. The germline gives CDR1 ENHRY, CDR2 SYGVKD. The CDR3 loop reads CAISEGVYEQYF. CDR3 sequence (DNA): TGTGCCATCAGTGAGGGGGTCTACGAGCAGTACTTC.

The chain combines TRBV2 with TRBJ2-1; D is unclear. CDR1 and CDR2 from the germline V gene are SNHLY and FYNNEI. V was cut by 2 bases and J by 9 bases, with 14 bases left in between. CDR3 size: 14 residues. CDR3 protein: CASSERWLSVEQFF. The CDR3, as DNA: TGTGCCAGCAGTGAACGGTGGCTCAGCGTTGAGCAGTTCTTC.

The rearrangement uses TRBV20-1 and TRBJ2-3; TRBD2 agrees at 7 bases. Per the germline V gene, CDR1 is DFQATT and CDR2 is SNEGSKA (reference sequence). The V gene end was trimmed by 5 bases and the J gene end by 0 bases; junction bases not matched to a gene: 8. The CDR3 spans 15 residues. The CDR3 region is CSAWSGDPSTDTQYF. DNA of the CDR3: TGCAGTGCTTGGAGCGGGGACCCTAGCACAGATACGCAGTATTTT.

The rearrangement joins TRBV6-2 or TRBV6-3 to TRBJ2-1; TRBD2 matches 8 bases. Germline-derived CDR1 and CDR2 are MNHEY and SVGEGT. The V segment lost 6 bases and the J segment 7 bases; nucleotides outside the gene matches: 5. The CDR3 has 13 amino acids. The CDR3 spells CASRSGGTNEQFF. The DNA of the CDR3 is TGTGCCAGCAGAAGCGGGGGAACGAATGAGCAGTTCTTC.

The rearrangement joins TRBV29-1 to TRBJ1-1; D gene unclear. V dropped 3 bases and J dropped 0 bases, with 8 bases sitting between them. In germline, CDR1 is SQVTM, CDR2 ANQGSEA. CDR3 length equals 13 residues. This CDR3 is CSVDRNMNTEAFF. In DNA, the CDR3 is TGCAGCGTTGATCGTAACATGAACACTGAAGCTTTCTTT.

This chain joins TRBV6-1 and TRBJ2-3; the D call may be TRBD1 or TRBD2 (5 bases each). The CDR3 is 15 residues long. Trimming cost V 2 bases and J 3 bases, with 12 bases left between them. Germline CDR1 and CDR2: MNHNS and SASEGT. CDR3 nucleotide sequence: TGTGCCAGCAGTGAAATGGGGGTAGTAACAGATACGCAGTATTTT. Protein sequence: CASSEMGVVTDTQYF.

This sequence joins TRBV7-9 and TRBJ2-7; no definite D call. The DNA end lines up better with TRBJ2-5; the J call may be wrong. CDR3 length: 13 amino acids. The germline V gene encodes CDR1 SEHNR and CDR2 FQNEAQ (reference sequence). Here the CDR3 DNA reads TGTGCCAGCAGCTTAGAGAGTAGGGAGACCCAGTACTTC. This translates into CASSLESRETQYF.

The chain is built from TRBV2 and TRBJ1-1, with D possibly TRBD1 on 6 matching bases. V was pared by 6 bases and J by 3 bases, with 14 bases between. From germline, CDR1 is SNHLY and CDR2 FYNNEI. This CDR3 comprises 14 residues. This chain's CDR3 is CASSVRRGDTEAFF. CDR3 nucleotide sequence: TGTGCCAGCAGCGTCCGGAGGGGGGACACTGAAGCTTTCTTT.

V usage is TRBV18 and J usage is TRBJ2-4; D is possibly TRBD1 or TRBD2 (7 bases each). Trimming stripped 1 base from V and 1 base from J, with 26 bases between. The CDR3 has 21 amino acids. Germline loops: CDR1 KGHSH, CDR2 LQKENI. The CDR3 spells CASSPLTTGRRGAFAKNIQYF. For the CDR3, the DNA is TGTGCCAGCTCACCACTAACGACAGGGCGCCGGGGGGCATTCGCCAAAAACATTCAGTACTTC.

V is TRBV12-3 or TRBV12-4 and J is TRBJ2-7; 8 bases are shared with TRBD1. CDR3 length: 15 amino acids. After removal of 4 bases from V and 5 bases from J, the junction contained 10 bases not matched to a gene. CDR3 coding DNA: TGTGCCAGCAGTTCAGGACAGGGCATTATCCACGAGCAGTACTTC. It encodes CASSSGQGIIHEQYF.

The rearrangement links TRBV20-1 to TRBJ2-1, with D hard to call. Germline V gene data show CDR1 as DFQATT and CDR2 as SNEGSKA (reference sequence). The germline V and J ends were trimmed by 4 bases and 5 bases, with 6 bases remaining between them. The CDR3 length is 11 residues. As DNA, the CDR3 is TGCAGTGCTACCGGACACAATGAGCAGTTCTTC. The encoded protein is CSATGHNEQFF.

V gene TRBV5-1 combines with J gene TRBJ2-4; D call uncertain. The CDR3 is 12 amino acids. CDR1 SGHRS and CDR2 YFSETQ come from the germline V gene. Trimming took 9 bases from V and 5 from J, leaving 12 bases between them. The DNA for the CDR3 is TGCGCCACCAAAGGTCCAGAAAACATTCAGTACTTC. It specifies CATKGPENIQYF.

The rearrangement uses TRBV6-2 or TRBV6-3 and TRBJ1-5; D is uncertain. Germline loops: CDR1 MNHEY, CDR2 SVGEGT. V was pared by 4 bases and J by 3 bases, with 13 bases between. CDR3 size: 15 residues. The CDR3 region is CASSSSRGNNQPQHF. The CDR3 DNA is TGTGCCAGCAGTTCCTCCCGTGGGAACAATCAGCCCCAGCATTTT.

The sample holds a few counts of this clonotype. The rearrangement joins TRBV12-3 or TRBV12-4 to TRBJ2-5, with TRBD1 identical over 10 bases. V trimming: 1 base; J trimming: 7 bases; junction bases outside the gene matches: 6. The CDR3 contains 15 residues. For the CDR3, the DNA is TGTGCCAGCAGTTTAGTAGGGACAGGGGAAGGGACCCAGTACTTC. Its translation: CASSLVGTGEGTQYF.